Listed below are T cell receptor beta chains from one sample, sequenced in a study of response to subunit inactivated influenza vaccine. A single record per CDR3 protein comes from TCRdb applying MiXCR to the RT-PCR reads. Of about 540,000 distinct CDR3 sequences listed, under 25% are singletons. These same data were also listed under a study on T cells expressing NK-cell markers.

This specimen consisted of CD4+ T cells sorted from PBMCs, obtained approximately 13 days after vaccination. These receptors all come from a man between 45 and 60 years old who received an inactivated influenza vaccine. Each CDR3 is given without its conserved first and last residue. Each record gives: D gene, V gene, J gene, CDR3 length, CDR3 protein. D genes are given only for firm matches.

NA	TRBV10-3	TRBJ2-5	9	AISEAETQY
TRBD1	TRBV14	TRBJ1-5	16	ASSFPGQGAEVDQPQH
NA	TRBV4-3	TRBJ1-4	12	ASSPGRVNEKLF
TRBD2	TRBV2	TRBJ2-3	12	ASNRRTSGDTQY
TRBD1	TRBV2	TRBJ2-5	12	ASADRRRPETQY
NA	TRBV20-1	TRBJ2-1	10	SALRGRDEQF
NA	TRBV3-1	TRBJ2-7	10	ASTQSGNEQY
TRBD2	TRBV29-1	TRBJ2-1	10	SVPMGTSKQF
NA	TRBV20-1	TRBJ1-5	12	SARGGVGNQPQH
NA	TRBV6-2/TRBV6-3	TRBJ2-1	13	ASNTDLSSYNEQF
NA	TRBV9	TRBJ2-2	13	ASSPRTDNTGELF
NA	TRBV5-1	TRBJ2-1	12	ASRFRATVHEQF